This TCR beta chain was found in a study of blood T cell repertoires in COVID-19. Turning to the study itself: From T cells, B-cell-depleted T cells, or PBMCs came the material, which was cDNA or gDNA.

Cohort placement rested on clinical history that participants reported themselves. Recovery meant two consecutive negative NP/OP PCR tests, professional clearance, or resolved symptoms. In the original processing: Amplified reference gene primers provided the basis for estimating nucleated cell counts. The table came from immunoSEQ multiplex PCR; TCRdb's copy has only in-frame clones and leaves some out. V and J calls plus clone size are reproduced from that table; the DNA served to infer D and trimming. Of under 300,000 clones listed, about 85% are singletons. The CDR3 has 15 residues. V was trimmed by 5 bases and J by 7 bases, leaving 16 bases between them. In germline, CDR1 is KGHDR, CDR2 SFDVKD.

The sequenced sample was PBMCs or T cells enriched from blood (not recorded which). The TCR comes from a woman aged 45-60 years who had recovered from COVID-19. This sequence joins TRBV24-1 and TRBJ2-2; D might be TRBD1 (5 bases). The CDR3 loop reads CATSASLQGNGELFF. The CDR3 DNA is TGTGCCACCAGTGCGAGCCTCCAGGGCAACGGGGAGCTGTTTTTT.